This T cell receptor (beta chain) was captured by sequencing in a study of T cells after yellow fever vaccination. This CDR3 region has 14 residues. V was trimmed by 5 bases and J by 4 bases, leaving 13 bases between them. This clonotype was recorded at least ten times. TCRdb processed the 5' RACE reads anew with MiXCR; each CDR3 protein has one entry. Among 500,000 to 650,000 distinct CDR3 sequences listed, over 9% were seen once. This TCR was sampled from a man aged 25 to 45 who received the YFV17D yellow fever vaccine. The sample in question was PBMCs, obtained on the day of the yellow fever booster vaccination. This chain joins TRBV12-3 or TRBV12-4 and TRBJ2-3; D unresolved. The CDR3 reads CASSPRWVADTQYF. The CDR3, as DNA: TGTGCCAGCAGTCCCCGGTGGGTGGCAGATACGCAGTATTTT.